The subject of this entry is one TCR beta chain. Germline CDR1 SGHAT, CDR2 FQNNGV. CDR3 size: 12 residues. Trimming pared 6 bases from V and 6 bases from J, leaving 11 bases between. The data were taken from a study of blood T cell repertoires in COVID-19. TCRdb's copy holds only in-frame clones and misses some; the assay was immunoSEQ multiplex PCR. The sample has fewer than 85,000 clones, roughly 80% seen once. The rearrangement joins TRBV11-2 to TRBJ1-2, with a tentative D call TRBD1 (5 bases). The sample taken for sequencing was peripheral blood. This receptor was taken from a woman of 80 years or more with active or convalescent COVID-19. This CDR3 is CASSHDRNGYTF. Here the CDR3 DNA reads TGTGCCAGCAGTCACGACAGAAATGGCTACACCTTC.